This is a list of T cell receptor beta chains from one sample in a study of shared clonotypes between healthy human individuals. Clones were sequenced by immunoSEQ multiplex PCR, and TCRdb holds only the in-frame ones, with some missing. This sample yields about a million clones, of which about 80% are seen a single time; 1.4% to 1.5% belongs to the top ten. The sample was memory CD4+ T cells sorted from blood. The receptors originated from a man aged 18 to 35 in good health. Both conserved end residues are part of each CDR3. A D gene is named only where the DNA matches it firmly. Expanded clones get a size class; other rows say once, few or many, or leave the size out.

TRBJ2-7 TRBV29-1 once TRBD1 CSALLDRGWSYEQYF TGCAGCGCCTTATTGGACAGGGGATGGTCCTACGAGCAGTACTTC
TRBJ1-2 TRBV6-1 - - CASSESGRATHYGYTF TGTGCCAGCAGTGAATCGGGCAGGGCGACACACTATGGCTACACCTTC
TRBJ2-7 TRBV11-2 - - CASSYFTGISYEQYF TGTGCCAGCAGCTATTTCACGGGTATCTCCTACGAGCAGTACTTC
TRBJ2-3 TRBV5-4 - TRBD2 CASSLGSGTDTQYF TGTGCCAGCAGCTTAGGTAGCGGGACAGATACGCAGTATTTT
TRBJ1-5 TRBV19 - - CASRGSNQPQHF TGTGCTTCAAGGGGTAGCAATCAGCCCCAGCATTTT
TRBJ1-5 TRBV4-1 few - CASSQEGVVGNQPQHF TGCGCCAGCAGCCAAGAGGGGGTGGTCGGCAATCAGCCCCAGCATTTT
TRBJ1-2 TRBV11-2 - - CASSPQGGFGYTF TGTGCCAGCAGCCCCCAGGGTGGGTTCGGCTACACCTTC
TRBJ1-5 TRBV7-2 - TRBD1 CASSQGQGMLPQHF TGTGCCAGCAGCCAGGGACAGGGGATGTTGCCCCAGCATTTT
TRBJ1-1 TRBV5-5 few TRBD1 CASSLGWAGQGTEAFF TGTGCCAGCAGCTTGGGTTGGGCGGGACAGGGGACCGAAGCTTTCTTT
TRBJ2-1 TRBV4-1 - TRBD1 CASRLSQGAAYNEQFF TGCGCCAGCAGGTTATCTCAGGGGGCGGCCTACAATGAGCAGTTCTTC
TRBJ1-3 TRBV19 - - CAIGTVPGNTIYF TGTGCCATTGGGACCGTCCCTGGAAACACCATATATTTT
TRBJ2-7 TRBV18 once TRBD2 CASSPIKRESHEQYF TGTGCCAGCTCACCAATCAAGCGGGAGTCACACGAGCAGTACTTC
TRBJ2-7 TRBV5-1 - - CASSPMTSSYEQYF TGCGCCAGCAGCCCAATGACAAGCTCCTACGAGCAGTACTTC